One T cell receptor (beta chain) is described in this entry. Antigen unknown. The germline V gene encodes CDR1 MDHEN and CDR2 SYDVKM. The CDR3 is made up of 15 amino acids. Trimming left V 0 bases short and J 1 base short, with 8 bases between. At a deep level, the assay was run. The method was immunoSEQ multiplex PCR; TCRdb's version includes in-frame clones alone and lacks a portion of them. Of millions of clones listed, about 95% were seen once; the top ten hold under 0.15%. This specimen comes from a study of shared clonotypes between healthy human individuals. Whole-study context: Donors had three CD4 naive, three CD4 memory, two CD8 naive and one CD8 memory plate apiece.

Memory CD4+ cells were the fraction left after CD45RA+ naive selection. Study-level results: Naive subsets typically showed greater estimated richness than memory subsets.

Sample: naive CD4+ T cells sorted from blood. Subset meaning: CD45RA+ positively selected. The J gene is TRBJ2-3, the V gene TRBV28; D is perhaps TRBD2 (6 bases). The sequence came from a man younger than 30 in good health. The CDR3 region is CASSLWGEGTDTQYF. The CDR3 DNA follows: TGTGCCAGCAGTTTATGGGGGGAGGGCACAGATACGCAGTATTTT.